This T cell receptor (beta chain) was observed in a study of long-term antiretroviral therapy in people with HIV. This clone was seen more than once but under ten times. They ran version v3.0 of the immunoSEQ assay at survey level. Repertoires were generated with immunoSEQ multiplex PCR, while TCRdb's copy carries only in-frame clones and drops some. The repertoire holds fewer than 35,000 clones, with around 83% as singletons. The V gene lost 5 bases and the J gene lost 1 base, with 14 bases spanning the gap. This CDR3 has 15 amino acids. Per the germline V gene, CDR1 is MNHEY and CDR2 is SMNVEV (reference sequence).

The chain joins TRBV27 to TRBJ1-2; maybe TRBD1 (6 bases). The sequencing here drew on unsorted PBMCs, taken 2.9 years after starting antiretroviral therapy. The sequence was collected from a man in his forties or fifties with HIV. CDR3 in DNA: TGTGCCAGCAGTGTTGGGGCAGGGGATAACTATGGCTACACCTTC. Protein product: CASSVGAGDNYGYTF.